This TCR beta chain stems from a study of T cell repertoires in cytomegalovirus infection. In the study overall: An indication of both CMV infection and matching HLA type came from public TCR beta signatures.

One entry per CDR3 protein, called by TCRdb with MiXCR from the reads. The table records 600,000 to 700,000 distinct CDR3 sequences, 30% to 35% of them present only once. The germline V gene encodes CDR1 MDHEN and CDR2 SYDVKM. The V and J ends lost 1 base and 4 bases respectively, with 8 bases between them. The CDR3 extends over 14 amino acids. A note on this clonotype: The antigen is undetermined.

Study-wide results and limits: CMV carriers with the relevant HLA were identified by cumulative public TCR beta family frequency.

The sequencing used cultured PBMCs, collected from culture after CMV antigen stimulation. The chain has TRBV28 and TRBJ1-5, with D possibly matching TRBD1 (5 bases). The receptor's source is a human donor in good health (CMV status not recorded). Some clones in this sample may be carry-over from other donors' samples. This CDR3 is CASSLFGTNQPQHF. The CDR3 region has the DNA TGTGCCAGCAGTTTATTCGGGACGAATCAGCCCCAGCATTTT.